Below, one T cell receptor beta chain is given with its context. The data were obtained in a study of shared clonotypes between healthy human individuals. The repertoire was sequenced with immunoSEQ multiplex PCR; TCRdb's copy has only in-frame clones and lacks some. The data hold some 2,500,000 clones, with under 95% observed a single time. The CDR3 is made up of 15 amino acids. Trimming at V came to 2 bases and at J to 0 bases, leaving 2 bases not matched to a gene. CDR1 and CDR2 from the germline V gene are SGHRS and YFSETQ. Sequencing input: naive CD4+ T cells from PBMCs. Documented subset: CD45RA+ positively selected. The clonotype comes from a man between 18 and 35 years old in good health. Some clones in this sample may be carry-over from other donors' samples. This chain links TRBV5-1 with TRBJ1-2; 9 bases are shared with TRBD1. This chain's CDR3 is CASSFGTGTNYGYTF. For the CDR3, the DNA is TGCGCCAGCAGCTTCGGGACAGGGACTAACTATGGCTACACCTTC.